This entry lists 28 T cell receptor beta chains sequenced from one sample in a study of blood T cell repertoires in COVID-19. Some clones are missing from TCRdb's copy, which holds only in-frame ones; the method was immunoSEQ multiplex PCR. The sample carries approximately 400,000 clones, 80% to 95% recorded once. Sequenced material: PBMCs or T cells enriched from blood (not recorded which). All receptors derive from a middle-aged woman who had been exposed to COVID-19.

The chain carries TRBV18 and TRBJ2-5; TRBD1 matches 9 bases. Germline CDR1 KGHSH, CDR2 LQKENI. The trim removed 0 bases at V and 3 bases at J, leaving 2 bases unmatched. The CDR3 runs 15 residues. The CDR3: CASSPPWTGEETQYF. The CDR3, as DNA: TGTGCCAGCTCACCACCGTGGACAGGGGAAGAGACCCAGTACTTC.

This chain links TRBV12-3 or TRBV12-4 with TRBJ2-5; perhaps TRBD2 as D (5 bases). The CDR3 consists of 13 residues. V was pared by 7 bases and J by 6 bases, with 15 bases between. The DNA of the CDR3 is TGTGCCAGCACTCTATCGGGGTCGAAGACCCAGTACTTC. Its protein product is CASTLSGSKTQYF.

The rearrangement joins TRBV9 to TRBJ1-5, with D possibly matching TRBD1 (5 bases). Per the germline V gene, CDR1 is SGDLS and CDR2 is YYNGEE. V lost 2 bases to trimming and J lost 5 bases, with 11 bases between them. This CDR3 has 14 amino acids. CDR3 DNA sequence: TGTGCCAGCAGCGTGGGAGGGGCGCATCAGCCCCAGCATTTT. This codes for CASSVGGAHQPQHF.

V gene TRBV5-1 combines with J gene TRBJ2-5; possibly TRBD2 for D (5 bases). V gave up 5 bases and J gave up 5 bases, with 10 bases separating them. Germline V lookup: CDR1 SGHRS, CDR2 YFSETQ. The CDR3 has 12 amino acids. The CDR3 bases are TGCGCCAGCAGGGACTCAGCGGAGACCCAGTACTTC. Translated, it gives CASRDSAETQYF.

This clone occurred once. The chain is built from TRBV18 and TRBJ2-1, with 7 nucleotides matching TRBD1. Germline CDR1 KGHSH, CDR2 LQKENI. CDR3 length: 17 amino acids. V dropped 7 bases and J dropped 0; count of bases not matched to a gene: 12. CDR3 region: CASLHTGAQSSYNEQFF. CDR3 in DNA: TGTGCCAGCTTACACACAGGGGCACAATCCTCCTACAATGAGCAGTTCTTC.

This clone appeared a single time. The V call is TRBV19, the J call TRBJ1-4; a weak D match, TRBD1 (5 bases). This CDR3 contains 15 residues. The V and J ends lost 5 bases and 6 bases respectively, with 16 bases between them. Germline V gene data show CDR1 as LNHDA and CDR2 as SQIVND (reference sequence). CDR3 sequence reads: CASSRTRGFDEKLFF. CDR3 in DNA: TGTGCCAGTAGTCGGACCCGGGGGTTCGATGAAAAACTGTTTTTT.

This sequence joins TRBV7-9 and TRBJ1-2; D uncertain. In germline, CDR1 is SEHNR, CDR2 FQNEAQ (reference sequence). CDR3 length: 17 amino acids. Trimming stripped 2 bases from V and 4 bases from J, with 20 bases between. The CDR3: CASSLSPSLVGSYGYTF. The CDR3 DNA reads as TGTGCCAGCAGCTTAAGCCCCAGTCTTGTAGGGAGCTATGGCTACACCTTC.

The rearrangement uses TRBV19 and TRBJ1-2; D perhaps matches TRBD1 (6 bases). In germline, CDR1 is LNHDA, CDR2 SQIVND (reference sequence). CDR3 size: 14 residues. V was pared by 4 bases and J by 3 bases, with 12 bases between. In DNA, the CDR3 is TGTGCCAGTAGTAGTCGGGGGGCCTACTATGGCTACACCTTC. It yields the protein CASSSRGAYYGYTF. The full variable domain, completed using reference TRBV19 and TRBJ1-2, is DGGITQSPKYLFRKEGQNVTLSCEQNLNHDAMYWYRQDPGQGLRLIYYSQIVNDFQKGDIAEGYSVSREKKESFPLTVTSAQKNPTAFYLCASSSRGAYYGYTFGSGTRLTVV.

For the CDR3, the DNA is TGTGCCAGCAGTCTCGCCCAGGGTGAGCAGTTCTTC. Protein: CASSLAQGEQFF. J is TRBJ2-1 and V is TRBV27, with D perhaps matching TRBD1 (5 bases). CDR3 size: 12 residues. Germline CDR1 MNHEY, CDR2 SMNVEV (reference sequence). Between the trimmed V and J ends, which lost 5 bases and 9 bases, there was a span of 11 bases.

The CDR3, as DNA: TGTGCCAGTCAGAAGAACCAAGGATCTAGTGGCTACACCTTC. It codes for CASQKNQGSSGYTF. The chain joins TRBV19 to TRBJ1-2; no clear D. CDR1 is LNHDA and CDR2 is SQIVND in the germline V gene (reference sequence). The germline V and J ends were trimmed by 8 bases and 7 bases, with 20 bases remaining between them. The CDR3 is 14 amino acids.

The chain employs TRBV19 and TRBJ2-7; the match to TRBD2 covers 7 bases. The V segment lost 5 bases and the J segment 1 base; nucleotides outside the gene matches: 8. The CDR3 totals 15 residues. Per the germline V gene, CDR1 is LNHDA and CDR2 is SQIVND (reference sequence). In nucleotides, the CDR3 is TGTGCCAGTAGTCGGGTGGCGGGAGAATCCTACGAGCAGTACTTC. It yields the protein CASSRVAGESYEQYF.

The rearrangement uses TRBV7-2 and TRBJ1-1; perhaps TRBD1 as D (6 bases). CDR3 size: 14 residues. Germline values: CDR1 SGHTA, CDR2 FQGNSA. The V and J ends lost 8 bases and 11 bases respectively, with 24 bases between them. CDR3 DNA sequence: TGTGCCAGCGAGGGCGGGGGGGCGCTTAGCGCGGCTTTCTTT. This translates into CASEGGGALSAAFF.

This chain uses TRBV29-1 with TRBJ2-7; D possibly corresponds to TRBD1 (5 bases). The CDR3 extends over 15 amino acids. With 3 bases removed from V and 2 bases from J, the gap between germline ends came to 17 bases. Germline V CDR1 and CDR2: SQVTM, ANQGSEA. CDR3 nucleotide sequence: TGCAGCGTTGAGGCTTCGGACACTTCCCCCTACGAGCAGTACTTC. It codes for CSVEASDTSPYEQYF.

This rearrangement joins TRBV7-9 to TRBJ2-1; 8 bases match TRBD1. Unmatched junction bases numbered 4, after V lost 11 bases and J lost 4 bases. The germline gives CDR1 SEHNR, CDR2 FQNEAQ (reference sequence). This CDR3 is 12 amino acids long. Here the CDR3 DNA reads TGTGCCTCAGGGGGCGCATACAATGAGCAGTTCTTC. This codes for CASGGAYNEQFF.

The V and J genes are TRBV12-3 or TRBV12-4 and TRBJ1-5; TRBD1 might be the D (6 bases). V lost 8 bases and J lost 4, with 12 bases in between. CDR3 length: 13 amino acids. The CDR3 reads CASESGVNQPQHF. CDR3 bases: TGTGCCAGCGAATCAGGGGTGAATCAGCCCCAGCATTTT.

The genes are TRBV6-1 and TRBJ1-5; 7 bases align to TRBD1. CDR3 size: 14 residues. V was pared by 3 bases and J by 5 bases, with 4 bases of the junction left unmatched. Germline-derived CDR1 and CDR2 are MNHNS and SASEGT. The CDR3 DNA reads as TGTGCCAGCAGTGATGGCCAGGGGGATCAGCCCCAGCATTTT. This codes for CASSDGQGDQPQHF.

The J gene is TRBJ2-7, the V gene TRBV7-9; possible D gene TRBD1, 5 bases. The CDR3 covers 13 residues. The ends were cut back, 4 bases at V and 2 bases at J, with 9 bases in the middle. Looked up from germline, CDR1 is SEHNR and CDR2 is FQNEAQ (reference sequence). CDR3 DNA: TGTGCCAGCAGCTCGACAGAGACCTACGAGCAGTACTTC. It encodes CASSSTETYEQYF.

The gene calls are TRBV15 and TRBJ2-7; D remains unclear. V was pared by 1 base and J by 1 base, with 11 bases between. The germline V gene encodes CDR1 LNHNV and CDR2 YYDKDF (reference sequence). This CDR3 has 15 residues. The CDR3 DNA follows: TGTGCCACCAGCAGAGGAATGGGCAGTTCCTACGAGCAGTACTTC. Amino acids: CATSRGMGSSYEQYF.

The chain joins TRBV9 to TRBJ2-5; 9 nucleotides line up with TRBD2. The CDR3 contains 16 residues. Looked up from germline, CDR1 is SGDLS and CDR2 is YYNGEE. V lost 3 bases to trimming and J lost 5 bases; unmatched junction nucleotides: 11. CDR3 in amino acids: CASSAGLAGLRETQYF. CDR3 bases: TGTGCCAGCAGCGCGGGGCTAGCGGGGCTTCGGGAGACCCAGTACTTC.

This chain links TRBV30 with TRBJ2-7; tentative D call: TRBD2 (5 bases). Germline assignment: CDR1 GTSNPN and CDR2 SVGIG (reference sequence). The CDR3 consists of 13 residues. Trimming took off 3 bases at V and 2 bases at J, with 11 bases between the two ends. CDR3 amino acids: CAWRDPGAYEQYF. CDR3 sequence (DNA): TGTGCCTGGAGGGACCCCGGGGCCTACGAGCAGTACTTC. Full variable domain (remainder filled in from reference TRBV30 and TRBJ2-7): SQTIHQWPATLVQPVGSPLSLECTVEGTSNPNLYWYRQAAGRGLQLLFYSVGIGQISSEVPQNLSASRPQDRQFILSSKKLLLSDSGFYLCAWRDPGAYEQYFGPGTRLTVT.

The DNA for the CDR3 is TGTGCCAGCAGCTTAGTATCCCCACAGAACACTGAAGCTTTCTTT. Its translation: CASSLVSPQNTEAFF. The genes are TRBV7-6 and TRBJ1-1; D not resolved. Germline lookup yields CDR1 SGHVS and CDR2 FNYEAQ. The CDR3 spans 15 residues. V was cut by 1 base and J by 1 base, with 10 bases left in between.

This sequence joins TRBV10-3 and TRBJ1-6; TRBD1 might be the D (6 bases). Per the germline V gene, CDR1 is ENHRY and CDR2 is SYGVKD. The CDR3 loop spans 16 amino acids. Trimming took 11 bases from V and 4 from J, leaving 21 bases between them. CDR3 protein: CARTIPGERYNSPLHF. In DNA form, the CDR3 reads TGTGCCCGAACTATACCAGGGGAGCGGTATAATTCACCCCTCCACTTT.

Only one count was recorded for this clone. The chain is built from TRBV29-1 and TRBJ2-1, with D perhaps TRBD1 (6 bases). The length of the CDR3 is 15 residues. Trimming left V 5 bases short and J 9 bases short, with 23 bases between. The germline CDR1 and CDR2 sequences are SQVTM and ANQGSEA. The CDR3 region has the DNA TGCAGCGTTCAACGCCCGACAGGCGGGTTATCTGAGCAGTTCTTC. It translates to CSVQRPTGGLSEQFF.

V and J are TRBV12-5 and TRBJ1-3, with D possibly TRBD1 on 6 matching bases. CDR3 length equals 16 residues. V lost 1 base to trimming and J lost 4 bases, with 14 bases between them. Germline V gene sequence: CDR1 LGHNT, CDR2 FRNRAP. The CDR3 region has the DNA TGTGCTAGTGGTTTGGGCGGCTTGGGGGCAGGAAACACCATATATTTT. This encodes CASGLGGLGAGNTIYF.

V is TRBV18 and J is TRBJ1-4, with TRBD1 identical over 8 bases. V lost 3 bases to trimming and J lost 0 bases; unmatched junction nucleotides: 9. Germline CDR1 and CDR2: KGHSH and LQKENI. The CDR3 length is 18 residues. In DNA form, the CDR3 reads TGTGCCAGCTCACCCAGGGGGCGGGAGCTGGCAACTAATGAAAAACTGTTTTTT. Residues: CASSPRGRELATNEKLFF.

This chain uses TRBV19 with TRBJ1-2; 12 nucleotides line up with TRBD1. The CDR3 loop spans 15 amino acids. V shed 6 bases, J shed 3 bases, and the junction held 5 bases outside the gene matches. The germline gives CDR1 LNHDA, CDR2 SQIVND (reference sequence). DNA for the CDR3: TGTGCCAGTAGCCCGGGACAGGGGGCATACTATGGCTACACCTTC. Translation gives CASSPGQGAYYGYTF. The whole variable domain, filled in from reference TRBV19 and TRBJ1-2, reads DGGITQSPKYLFRKEGQNVTLSCEQNLNHDAMYWYRQDPGQGLRLIYYSQIVNDFQKGDIAEGYSVSREKKESFPLTVTSAQKNPTAFYLCASSPGQGAYYGYTFGSGTRLTVV.

The chain couples TRBV2 to TRBJ2-7; 7 nucleotides line up with TRBD1. Germline V lookup: CDR1 SNHLY, CDR2 FYNNEI. This CDR3 is built from 14 residues. Losses at the gene ends were 2 bases for V and 5 bases for J; bases not matched to a gene: 6. CDR3 bases: TGTGCCAGCAGTGAATGGGGGCAGGGGGACGAGCAGTACTTC. Residues: CASSEWGQGDEQYF. Supplemented by reference TRBV2 and TRBJ2-7, the full variable domain reads EPEVTQTPSHQVTQMGQEVILRCVPISNHLYFYWYRQILGQKVEFLVSFYNNEISEKSEIFDDQFSVERPDGSNFTLKIRSTKLEDSAMYFCASSEWGQGDEQYFGPGTRLTVT.

This sequence joins TRBV7-2 and TRBJ1-1; tentative D call: TRBD1 (6 bases). Looked up from germline, CDR1 is SGHTA and CDR2 is FQGNSA. With 3 bases removed from V and 1 base from J, the gap between germline ends came to 12 bases. There are 15 residues in the CDR3. The CDR3 loop reads CASSFRGGANTEAFF. Written as DNA, the CDR3 is TGTGCCAGCAGCTTTCGCGGGGGCGCGAACACTGAAGCTTTCTTT.